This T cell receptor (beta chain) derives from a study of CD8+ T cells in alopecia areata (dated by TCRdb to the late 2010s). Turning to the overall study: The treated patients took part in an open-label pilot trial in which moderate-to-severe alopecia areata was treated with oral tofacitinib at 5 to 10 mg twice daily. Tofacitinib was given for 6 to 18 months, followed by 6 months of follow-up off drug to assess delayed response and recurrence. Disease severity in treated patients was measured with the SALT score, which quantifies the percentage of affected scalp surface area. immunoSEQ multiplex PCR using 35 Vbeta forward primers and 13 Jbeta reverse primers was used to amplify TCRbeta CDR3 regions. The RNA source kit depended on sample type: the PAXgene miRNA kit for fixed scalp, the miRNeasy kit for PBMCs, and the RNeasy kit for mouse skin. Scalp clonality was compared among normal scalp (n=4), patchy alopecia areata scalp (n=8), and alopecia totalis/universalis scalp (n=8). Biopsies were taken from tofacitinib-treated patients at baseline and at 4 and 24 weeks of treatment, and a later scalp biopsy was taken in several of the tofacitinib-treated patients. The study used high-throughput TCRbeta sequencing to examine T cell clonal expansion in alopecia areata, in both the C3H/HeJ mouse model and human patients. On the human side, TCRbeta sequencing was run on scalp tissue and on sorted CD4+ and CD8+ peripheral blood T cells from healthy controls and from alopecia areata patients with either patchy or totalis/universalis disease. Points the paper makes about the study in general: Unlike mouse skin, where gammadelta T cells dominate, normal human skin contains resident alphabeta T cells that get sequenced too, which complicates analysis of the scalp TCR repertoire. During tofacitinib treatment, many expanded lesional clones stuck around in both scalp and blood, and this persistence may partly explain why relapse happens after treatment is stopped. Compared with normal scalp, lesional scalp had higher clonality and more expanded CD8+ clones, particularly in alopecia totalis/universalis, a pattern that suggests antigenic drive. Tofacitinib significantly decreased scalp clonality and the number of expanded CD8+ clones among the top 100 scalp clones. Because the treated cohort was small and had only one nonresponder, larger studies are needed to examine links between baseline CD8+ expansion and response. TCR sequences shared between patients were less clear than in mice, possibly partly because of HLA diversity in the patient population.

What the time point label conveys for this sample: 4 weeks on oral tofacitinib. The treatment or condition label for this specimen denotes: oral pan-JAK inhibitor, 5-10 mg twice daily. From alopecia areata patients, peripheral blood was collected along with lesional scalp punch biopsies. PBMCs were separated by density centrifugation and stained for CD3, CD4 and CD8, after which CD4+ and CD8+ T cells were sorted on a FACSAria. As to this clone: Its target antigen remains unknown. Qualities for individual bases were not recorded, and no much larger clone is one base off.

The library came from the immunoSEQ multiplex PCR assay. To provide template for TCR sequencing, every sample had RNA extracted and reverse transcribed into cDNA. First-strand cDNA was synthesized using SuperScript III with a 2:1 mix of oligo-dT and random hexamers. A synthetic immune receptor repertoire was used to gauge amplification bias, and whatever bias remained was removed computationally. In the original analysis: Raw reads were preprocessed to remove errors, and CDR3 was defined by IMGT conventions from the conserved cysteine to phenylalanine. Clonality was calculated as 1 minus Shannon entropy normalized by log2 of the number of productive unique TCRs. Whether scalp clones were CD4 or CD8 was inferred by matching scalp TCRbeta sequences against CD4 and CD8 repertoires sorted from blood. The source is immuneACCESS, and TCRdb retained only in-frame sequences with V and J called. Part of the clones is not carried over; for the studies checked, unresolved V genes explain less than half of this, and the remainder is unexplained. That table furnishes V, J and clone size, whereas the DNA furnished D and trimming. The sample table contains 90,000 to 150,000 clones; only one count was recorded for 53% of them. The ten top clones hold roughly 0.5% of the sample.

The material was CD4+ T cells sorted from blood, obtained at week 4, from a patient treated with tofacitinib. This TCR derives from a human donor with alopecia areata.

The DNA sequence is as follows: TGCAGCGTTGAGAGACAGGGTGCCGGGGAGCTGTTTTTT. Its coded protein is CSVERQGAGELFF. This chain is built from TRBV29-1 and TRBJ2-2, and 7 junction bases match TRBD1. As encoded in the germline V gene, CDR1 is SQVTM while CDR2 is ANQGSEA. The CDR3 measures 13 amino acids from cysteine to phenylalanine. The kept DNA is CDR3 alone, 39 bases in frame from the first base. Here V drops 3 bases and J drops 6 bases, and the junction holds 4 bases not matched to any gene.